This T cell receptor (beta chain) stems from a study of CXCR3-negative and CXCR3-positive naive CD8 T cells. In preparing the TRB cDNA libraries, 5' RACE with UMI labels was used. TCRdb reprocessed the 5' RACE reads, keeping one entry per CDR3 protein, no DNA. This sample's clone table lists 6,500 to 9,500 distinct CDR3 sequences. This clonotype shows up as medium-sized (0.01 to 0.1%) by frequency. Germline V gene sequence: CDR1 LNHDA, CDR2 SQIVND (reference sequence). The CDR3 loop spans 15 amino acids. The chain is built from TRBV19 and TRBJ1-1; the TCRdb D gene call, TRBD1, has no DNA to confirm it. Sequences were obtained from naive CXCR3- CD8+ T cells from blood. Subset here: CD45RO-CCR7+CD27+CD95- naive CD8+ T cells lacking CXCR3 (TNR3-). The receptor was isolated from a human donor in good health. Some clones in this sample may be carry-over from other donors' samples. This CDR3 is CASSMLDRANTEAFF.